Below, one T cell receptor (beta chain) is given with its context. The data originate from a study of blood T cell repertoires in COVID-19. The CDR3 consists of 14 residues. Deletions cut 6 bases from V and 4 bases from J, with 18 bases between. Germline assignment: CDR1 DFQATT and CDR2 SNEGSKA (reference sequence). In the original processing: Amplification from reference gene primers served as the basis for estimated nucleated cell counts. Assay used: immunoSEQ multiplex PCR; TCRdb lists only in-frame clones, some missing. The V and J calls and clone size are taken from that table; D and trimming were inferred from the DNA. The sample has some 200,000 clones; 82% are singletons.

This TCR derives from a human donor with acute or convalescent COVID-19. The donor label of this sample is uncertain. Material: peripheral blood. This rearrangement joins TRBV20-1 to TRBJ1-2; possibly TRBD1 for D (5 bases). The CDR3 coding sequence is TGCAGTGCCAGTTTTGGGCGACAGTCCTATGGCTACACCTTC. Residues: CSASFGRQSYGYTF.